Reported below is one TCR beta chain. Its antigen is not known. The PCR employed 60 Vbeta primers together with 13 Jbeta primers. TCRdb's copy holds only in-frame clones and misses some; the assay was immunoSEQ multiplex PCR. The table has under 200,000 clones, roughly four fifths seen once. The sample is drawn from a study of cytomegalovirus exposure and HLA in healthy donors. Findings of the study overall: The likely explanation for a cluster of highly shared sequence variants was sequencing artifact. In an earlier analysis, about 87% or about 30%: the productive usage of most TCR beta V segments.

The junction had 6 bases not matched to a gene; V was cut back by 4 bases and J by 7 bases. Germline values: CDR1 SGHTA, CDR2 FQGNSA. This CDR3 spans 16 amino acids. The sequence derives from a man in his forties or fifties in good health and CMV-seropositive. The rearrangement joins TRBV7-2 to TRBJ2-2; 13 positions agree with TRBD2. The specimen was PBMCs. CDR3 in DNA: TGTGCCAGCAGCTACGGACTAGCGGGAGTGGACGGGGAGCTGTTTTTT. It codes for CASSYGLAGVDGELFF.